The clone carrying this T cell receptor beta chain showed up many times. Its antigen is not known. A single record per CDR3 protein comes from TCRdb applying MiXCR to the 5' RACE reads. Of around 10,000 distinct CDR3 sequences listed, 17% are singletons. Broader study findings: The larger-cohort validation was restricted to a single TCR beta V-J rearrangement rather than whole repertoires. Tumor Tregs overlapped most with tumor, then blood, naive CD4+ cells.

Treg sorting used a CD4+CD25+CD127-/low gate. The V and J ends lost 2 bases and 5 bases respectively, with 13 bases between them. Germline V gene lookup returns CDR1 SGHRS and CDR2 YFSETQ. The CDR3 spans 14 residues. The chain has TRBV5-1 and TRBJ2-5; D tentatively fits TRBD1 or TRBD2 (6 bases each). This TCR derives from a female donor with breast cancer. Material: Tregs sorted from a lymph node. The CDR3 coding sequence is TGCGCCAGCAGCTTTACAGGGACTTCGGAGACCCAGTACTTC. Amino acids: CASSFTGTSETQYF.